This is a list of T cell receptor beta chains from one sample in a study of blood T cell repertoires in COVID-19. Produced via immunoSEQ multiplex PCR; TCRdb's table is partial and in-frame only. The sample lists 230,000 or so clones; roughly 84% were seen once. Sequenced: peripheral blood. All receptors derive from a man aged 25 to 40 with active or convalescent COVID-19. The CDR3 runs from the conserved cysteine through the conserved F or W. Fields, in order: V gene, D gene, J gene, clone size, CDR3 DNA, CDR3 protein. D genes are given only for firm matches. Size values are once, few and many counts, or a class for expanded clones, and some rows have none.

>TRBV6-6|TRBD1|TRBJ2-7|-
TGTGCCAGCAGTTCTACTATCCGGGACAGCTACGAGCAGTACTTC
CASSSTIRDSYEQYF
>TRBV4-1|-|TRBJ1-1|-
TGCGCCAGCAGCCATTTACAGCTTAACACTGAAGCTTTCTTT
CASSHLQLNTEAFF
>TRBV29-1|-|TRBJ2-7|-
TGCAGCGTCGCTACCCGACAGACCTACGAGCAGTACTTC
CSVATRQTYEQYF
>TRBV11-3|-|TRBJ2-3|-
TGTGCCAGCAGCCGTGGCGGGGGCCCAACAGATACGCAGTATTTT
CASSRGGGPTDTQYF
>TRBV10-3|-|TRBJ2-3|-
TGTGCCATCAGTGATCAACAACCCCGGGATTTAGGAGTTACGCAGTATTTT
CAISDQQPRDLGVTQYF
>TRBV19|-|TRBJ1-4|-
TGTGCCAGTAGTAGGAGGGAGAAAACTAATGAAAAACTGTTTTTT
CASSRREKTNEKLFF
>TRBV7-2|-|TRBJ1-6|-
TGTGCCAGCAGCATGAAGGCCTTAGGGCGGACTCACTATAATTCACCCCTCCACTTT
CASSMKALGRTHYNSPLHF
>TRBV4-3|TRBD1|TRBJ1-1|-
TGCGCCAGCAGCCAAGGACAGGGTAAAATGAACACTGAAGCTTTCTTT
CASSQGQGKMNTEAFF
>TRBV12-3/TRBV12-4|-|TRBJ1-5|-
TGTGCCAGCAGCAAAAGCGTACAGCCCCAGCATTTT
CASSKSVQPQHF
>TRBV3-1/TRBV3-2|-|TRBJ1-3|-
TGTGCCAGCAGCCCAACCAGAGGAAACACCATATATTTT
CASSPTRGNTIYF
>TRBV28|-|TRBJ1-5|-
TGTGCCAGCAGTTTAGGGGGGTCATCGCCCCAGCATTTT
CASSLGGSSPQHF
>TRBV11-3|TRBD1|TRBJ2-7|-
TGTGCCAGCAGCCATACCGACAGGGCCTACGAGCAGTACTTC
CASSHTDRAYEQYF
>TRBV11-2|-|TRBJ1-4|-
TGTGCCAGCAGTACGGGACAATTCGATGAAAAACTGTTTTTT
CASSTGQFDEKLFF
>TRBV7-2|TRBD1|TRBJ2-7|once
TGTGCCAGCAGCTTATCCACAGGGGGGAACGAGCAGTACTTC
CASSLSTGGNEQYF
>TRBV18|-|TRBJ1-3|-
TGTGCCAGCTCACCTCGGGGGAACCTGGTCGGAAACACCATATATTTT
CASSPRGNLVGNTIYF
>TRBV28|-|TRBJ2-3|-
TGTGCCAGCAGTCCCCAGGGGAAGTTCACAGATACGCAGTATTTT
CASSPQGKFTDTQYF
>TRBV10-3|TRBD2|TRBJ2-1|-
TGTGCCATCAGTGAAACAAGGACTAGCGGGAATGAGCAGTTCTTC
CAISETRTSGNEQFF
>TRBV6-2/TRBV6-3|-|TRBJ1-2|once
TGTGCCAGCAGTTACGGGAGGACGCCCAACTATGGCTACACCTTC
CASSYGRTPNYGYTF
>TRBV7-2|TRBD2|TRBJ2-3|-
TGTGCCAGCAGCTTAGCTAGCGGGATGAGAGATACGCAGTATTTT
CASSLASGMRDTQYF
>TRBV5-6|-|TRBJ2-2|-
TGTGCCAGCAGCCGCGGGTTCACCATCCCCCCGGGGGAGCTGTTTTTT
CASSRGFTIPPGELFF
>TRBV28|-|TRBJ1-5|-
TGTGCCACGCGGTCTTCTGGCAATCAGCCCCAGCATTTT
CATRSSGNQPQHF
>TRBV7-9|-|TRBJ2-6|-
TGTGCCAGCATCCCCCAACTCGGGAGCTCTGGGGCCAACGTCCTGACTTTC
CASIPQLGSSGANVLTF
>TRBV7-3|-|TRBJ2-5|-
TGTGCCAGCAGCAAAGCGCTCGGGGAGACCCAGTACTTC
CASSKALGETQYF
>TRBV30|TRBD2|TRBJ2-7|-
TGTGCCTGGAGAATTGGGGGACTAGGGTACGAGCAGTACTTC
CAWRIGGLGYEQYF